A few counts support the clone carrying this TCR beta chain. Its antigen is undetermined. This entry is derived from a study of CD8 T cells in ankylosing spondylitis. General study results and limits: As for the disease-linked clones, they showed a CD8+ phenotype and occurred at relatively low frequencies in peripheral blood. Before this, some motif variants had been reported in reactive arthritis synovial fluid and blood. A motif in TCR beta, a set of under ten highly homologous variants, appeared characteristic of ankylosing spondylitis blood.

Trimming took off 3 bases at V and 6 bases at J, with 20 bases between the two ends. This CDR3 contains 16 residues. Scientists made TCR beta libraries using quantitative 5'-RACE with molecular barcodes. TCRdb fed the 5' RACE reads into MiXCR, producing one record per CDR3 protein. The sample includes around 150,000 distinct CDR3 sequences, under 55% of them seen just once. This chain joins TRBV12-3 or TRBV12-4 and TRBJ1-2; tentatively, D is TRBD1 (5 bases). The sequence was collected from a male donor with ankylosing spondylitis. Sequenced: synovial fluid, either unsorted or a sorted T cell fraction (not recorded which). CDR3 amino acids: CASSFKRGRYLDGYTF. CDR3 sequence (DNA): TGTGCCAGCAGTTTTAAACGGGGCAGATACCTTGATGGCTACACCTTC.